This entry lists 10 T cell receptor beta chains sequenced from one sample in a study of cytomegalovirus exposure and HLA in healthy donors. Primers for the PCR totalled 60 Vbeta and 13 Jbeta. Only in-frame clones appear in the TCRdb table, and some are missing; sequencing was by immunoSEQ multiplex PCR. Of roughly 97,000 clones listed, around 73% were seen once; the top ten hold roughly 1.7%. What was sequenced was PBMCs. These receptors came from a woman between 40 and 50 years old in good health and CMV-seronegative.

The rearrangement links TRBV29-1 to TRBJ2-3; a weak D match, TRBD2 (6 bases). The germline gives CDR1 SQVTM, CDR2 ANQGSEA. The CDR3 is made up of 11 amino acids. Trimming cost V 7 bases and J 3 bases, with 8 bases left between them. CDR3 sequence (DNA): TGCAGCGCCGGGACTACAGATACGCAGTATTTT. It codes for CSAGTTDTQYF.

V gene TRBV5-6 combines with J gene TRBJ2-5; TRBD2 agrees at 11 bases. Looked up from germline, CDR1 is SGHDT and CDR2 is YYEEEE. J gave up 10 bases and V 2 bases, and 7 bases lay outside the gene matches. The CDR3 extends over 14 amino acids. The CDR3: CASSLGLAGGRQYF. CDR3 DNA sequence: TGTGCCAGCAGCTTAGGCCTAGCGGGAGGACGCCAGTACTTC.

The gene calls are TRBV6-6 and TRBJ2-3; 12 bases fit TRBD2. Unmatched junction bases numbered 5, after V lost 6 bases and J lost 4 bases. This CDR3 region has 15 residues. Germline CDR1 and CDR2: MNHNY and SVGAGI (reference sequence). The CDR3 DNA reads TGTGCCAGCAGCCGACTAGCGGGAGCCTCAGATACGCAGTATTTT. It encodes CASSRLAGASDTQYF.

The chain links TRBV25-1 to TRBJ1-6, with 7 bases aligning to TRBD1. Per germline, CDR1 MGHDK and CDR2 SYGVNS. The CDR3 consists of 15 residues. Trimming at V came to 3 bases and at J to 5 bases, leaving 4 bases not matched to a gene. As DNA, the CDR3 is TGTGCCAGCAGTGAGACAGGGCCCAATAATTCACCCCTCCACTTT. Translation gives CASSETGPNNSPLHF.

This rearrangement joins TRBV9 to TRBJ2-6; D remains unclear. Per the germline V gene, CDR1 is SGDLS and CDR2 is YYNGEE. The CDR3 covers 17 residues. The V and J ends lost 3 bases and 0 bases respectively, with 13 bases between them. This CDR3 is CASSALDKSSGANVLTF. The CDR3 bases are TGTGCCAGCAGCGCCCTAGATAAGAGCTCTGGGGCCAACGTCCTGACTTTC.

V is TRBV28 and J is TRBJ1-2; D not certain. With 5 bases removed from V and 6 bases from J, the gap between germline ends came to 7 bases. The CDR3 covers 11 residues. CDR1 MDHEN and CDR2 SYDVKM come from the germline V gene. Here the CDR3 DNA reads TGTGCCAGCAGTGCCATAGATGGCTACACCTTC. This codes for CASSAIDGYTF.

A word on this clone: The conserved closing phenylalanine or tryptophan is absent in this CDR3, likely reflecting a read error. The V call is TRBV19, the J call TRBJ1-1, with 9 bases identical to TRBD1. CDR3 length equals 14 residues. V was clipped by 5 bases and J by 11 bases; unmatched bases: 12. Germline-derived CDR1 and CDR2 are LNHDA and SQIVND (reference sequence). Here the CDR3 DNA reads TGTGCCAGTAGTGCCGGGACAGGGTTGCAGGGGGCTTTCCTT. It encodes CASSAGTGLQGAFL.

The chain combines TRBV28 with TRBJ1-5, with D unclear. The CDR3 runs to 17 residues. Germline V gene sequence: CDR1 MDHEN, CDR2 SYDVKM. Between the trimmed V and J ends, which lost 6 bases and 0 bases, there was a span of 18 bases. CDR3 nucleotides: TGTGCCAGCAGCCCTCCGACATTTATTTATAGCAATCAGCCCCAGCATTTT. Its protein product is CASSPPTFIYSNQPQHF.

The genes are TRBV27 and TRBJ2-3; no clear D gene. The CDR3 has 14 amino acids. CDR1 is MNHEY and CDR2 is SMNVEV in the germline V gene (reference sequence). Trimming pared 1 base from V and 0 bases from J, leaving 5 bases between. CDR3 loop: CASSLFRSTDTQYF. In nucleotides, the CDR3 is TGTGCCAGCAGTTTATTCCGGAGCACAGATACGCAGTATTTT.

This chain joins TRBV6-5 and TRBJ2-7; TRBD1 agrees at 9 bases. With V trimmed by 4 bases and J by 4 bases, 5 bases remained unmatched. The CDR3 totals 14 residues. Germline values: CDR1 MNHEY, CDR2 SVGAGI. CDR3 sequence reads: CASSWGTGRYEQYF. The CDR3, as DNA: TGTGCCAGCAGTTGGGGGACAGGGAGGTACGAGCAGTACTTC.